This T cell receptor (beta chain) was obtained from a study of blood T cell repertoires in COVID-19. Study information: The cDNA or gDNA used as material had been derived from T cells, B-cell-depleted T cells, or PBMCs.

CDR1 and CDR2 (germline): SEHNR, FQNEAQ (reference sequence). The V end was cut by 2 bases, the J end by 6 bases, with 13 bases between. The CDR3 has 15 residues. In the authors' methods: Reference gene primer amplification yielded estimated nucleated cell counts. Produced via immunoSEQ multiplex PCR; TCRdb's table is partial and in-frame only. V, J and clone size were drawn from that table, and D and trimming were deduced from the DNA. The repertoire consists of some 200,000 clones, with less than 90% occurring once and the leading ten covering around 0.76%. Material: peripheral blood. This chain uses TRBV7-9 with TRBJ2-2; D gene unclear. The clonotype was recovered from a woman in her seventies with acute or convalescent COVID-19. This CDR3 reads CASSLLSPAAGELFF. CDR3 bases: TGTGCCAGCAGCTTACTCTCCCCGGCGGCCGGGGAGCTGTTTTTT. Based on the CDR3 plus reference TRBV7-9 and TRBJ2-2, the full variable domain is DTGVSQNPRHKITKRGQNVTFRCDPISEHNRLYWYRQTLGQGPEFLTYFQNEAQLEKSRLLSDRFSAERPKGSFSTLEIQRTEQGDSAMYLCASSLLSPAAGELFFGEGSRLTVL.